The rows below give T cell receptor beta chains drawn from one sample of a study of prognosis after radiotherapy for stage I lung cancer. Using its own MiXCR run on the multiplex PCR reads, TCRdb lists one record per CDR3 protein. The profile shows about 24,000 distinct CDR3 sequences, about 36% of them singletons. Here the sequenced sample was PBMCs, taken before or after stereotactic body radiation therapy (not recorded which). The receptor set was obtained from a donor over 45 with non-small cell lung cancer. Each CDR3 is given with its conserved first and last residue. The order of the fields is CDR3 protein, CDR3 DNA, D gene, CDR3 length, V gene, J gene, clone size. The D gene is left open where the match is weak. Where a row states a size, it is once, few, many or the class of an expanded clone; other rows omit it.

CSVDGGGGVNYGYTF	TGCAGCGTTGACGGGGGGGGAGGGGTGAACTATGGCTACACCTTC	-	15	TRBV29-1	TRBJ1-2	many
CASSFTGGYNEQFF	TGTGCCAGCAGTTTTACTGGAGGGTACAATGAGCAGTTCTTC	-	14	TRBV12-3/TRBV12-4	TRBJ2-1	medium-sized
CASSSGTDRVAQHF	TGTGCCAGCAGCTCCGGGACGGACCGGGTAGCCCAGCATTTT	-	14	TRBV5-8	TRBJ1-5	many
CASSLGGGFGANVLTF	TGTGCCAGCAGTCTCGGCGGGGGGTTTGGGGCCAACGTCCTGACTTTC	TRBD2	16	TRBV6-1	TRBJ2-6	many
CASSYKGSDTEAFF	TGTGCCAGCAGTTACAAGGGATCGGACACTGAAGCTTTCTTT	-	14	TRBV6-2/TRBV6-3	TRBJ1-1	many
CASSLMVAGGSTQYF	TGTGCCAGCAGCTTAATGGTAGCGGGAGGGAGTACGCAGTATTTT	TRBD2	15	TRBV7-3	TRBJ2-3	many
CSARFSGTSGDTQYF	TGCAGTGCTAGATTCTCCGGGACTAGCGGAGATACGCAGTATTTT	TRBD2	15	TRBV20-1	TRBJ2-3	many
CASRWLGDRGGGQYF	TGTGCCAGCAGATGGTTGGGGGACAGGGGAGGAGGGCAGTACTTC	TRBD1	15	TRBV6-2/TRBV6-3	TRBJ2-7	-
CASSVRETQYF	TGTGCCAGCAGCGTGCGAGAGACCCAGTACTTC	-	11	TRBV5-8	TRBJ2-5	many
CASSDGSTTEYF	TGTGCCAGCAGCGATGGATCCACGACCGAGTATTTT	-	12	TRBV9	TRBJ2-3	many
CASGAPQGGVRDTQYF	TGTGCCAGCGGGGCCCCCCAGGGAGGGGTAAGAGATACGCAGTATTTT	TRBD2	16	TRBV6-1	TRBJ2-3	-
CASSEAIAGYSYNEQFF	TGTGCCAGCAGTGAAGCCATAGCGGGGTACTCCTACAATGAGCAGTTCTTC	TRBD2	17	TRBV6-1	TRBJ2-1	once
CASELKTEAFF	TGTGCAAGTGAATTGAAAACTGAAGCTTTCTTT	-	11	TRBV2	TRBJ1-1	-
CASSLRGLAFF	TGTGCCAGCAGTTTAAGAGGATTGGCTTTCTTT	-	11	TRBV28	TRBJ1-1	many
CASSLGTGTYNEQFF	TGTGCCAGCAGCCTCGGGACAGGGACTTACAATGAGCAGTTCTTC	TRBD1	15	TRBV7-2	TRBJ2-1	many
CASSRTGGAVTGELFF	TGTGCCAGCAGCCGGACAGGGGGCGCCGTAACCGGGGAGCTGTTTTTT	TRBD1	16	TRBV4-2	TRBJ2-2	many
CASSSLSGELFF	TGTGCCAGCAGCTCATTAAGCGGGGAGCTGTTTTTT	-	12	TRBV11-3	TRBJ2-2	-
CASSPTQGSNERYF	TGTGCCAGCAGCCCAACTCAGGGTTCGAACGAGCGGTACTTC	-	14	TRBV12-3/TRBV12-4	TRBJ2-7	-
CASSPDKYEQYF	TGCGCCAGCAGCCCCGACAAATACGAGCAGTACTTC	-	12	TRBV4-1	TRBJ2-7	many
CASQGLETQYF	TGCGCCAGTCAGGGGTTAGAGACCCAGTACTTC	-	11	TRBV2	TRBJ2-5	many
CASGRTGTNTEAFF	TGTGCCAGCGGTAGGACAGGAACGAACACTGAAGCTTTCTTT	TRBD1	14	TRBV7-2	TRBJ1-1	many
CASSDGQGTGYTF	TGTGCCAGCAGTGACGGACAGGGGACCGGCTACACCTTC	TRBD1	13	TRBV2	TRBJ1-2	many
CASSEARRGGKAFF	TGTGCCAGCAGTGAAGCGCGTAGGGGGGGCAAGGCTTTCTTT	-	14	TRBV6-1	TRBJ1-1	once
CASSAGTSGRAGTDTQYF	TGCGCCAGCAGCGCCGGGACTAGCGGGAGGGCCGGGACAGATACGCAGTATTTT	TRBD2	18	TRBV5-1	TRBJ2-3	many
CATFSDLSYGYTF	TGTGCCACCTTTTCCGACCTTTCGTATGGCTACACCTTC	-	13	TRBV6-1	TRBJ1-2	many
CASSSSGQGNVGNTIYF	TGTGCCAGCAGCTCTTCGGGACAGGGGAACGTCGGAAACACCATATATTTT	TRBD1	17	TRBV5-6	TRBJ1-3	many
CSVGRGQGANEQFF	TGCAGCGTCGGGCGTGGACAGGGGGCTAATGAGCAGTTCTTC	TRBD1	14	TRBV29-1	TRBJ2-1	many
CASSLGSGRGSEQFF	TGTGCCAGCAGTTTGGGTAGCGGGAGGGGGAGTGAGCAGTTCTTC	TRBD2	15	TRBV12-3/TRBV12-4	TRBJ2-1	-
CASSPRAGETQYF	TGCGCCAGCAGTCCCAGAGCTGGTGAGACCCAGTACTTC	-	13	TRBV5-1	TRBJ2-5	many